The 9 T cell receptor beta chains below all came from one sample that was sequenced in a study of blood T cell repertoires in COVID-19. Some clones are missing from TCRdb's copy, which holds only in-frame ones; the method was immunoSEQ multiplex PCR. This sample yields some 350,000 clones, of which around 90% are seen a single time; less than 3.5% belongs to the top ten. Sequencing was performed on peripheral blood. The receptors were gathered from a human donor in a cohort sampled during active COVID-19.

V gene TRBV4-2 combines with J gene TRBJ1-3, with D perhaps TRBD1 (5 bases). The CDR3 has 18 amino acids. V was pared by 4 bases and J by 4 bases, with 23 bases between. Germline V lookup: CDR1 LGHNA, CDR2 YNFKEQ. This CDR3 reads CASSRGGAYLFAGNTIYF. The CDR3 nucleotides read TGTGCCAGCAGCCGAGGAGGGGCATACCTATTTGCAGGAAACACCATATATTTT.

CDR3 region: CASSLLPGGANYGYTF. CDR3 nucleotide sequence: TGTGCCAGTAGTCTTCTCCCCGGGGGGGCTAACTATGGCTACACCTTC. The chain joins TRBV19 to TRBJ1-2, with D tentatively TRBD1 (5 bases). The V and J ends lost 5 bases and 0 bases respectively, with 16 bases between them. Germline V lookup: CDR1 LNHDA, CDR2 SQIVND (reference sequence). The CDR3 is 16 residues long.

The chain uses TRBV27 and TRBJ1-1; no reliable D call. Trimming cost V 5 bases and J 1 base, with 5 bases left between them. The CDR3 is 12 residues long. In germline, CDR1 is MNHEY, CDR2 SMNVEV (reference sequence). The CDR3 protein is CASSNRNTEAFF. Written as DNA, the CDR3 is TGTGCCAGCAGTAACAGGAACACTGAAGCTTTCTTT.

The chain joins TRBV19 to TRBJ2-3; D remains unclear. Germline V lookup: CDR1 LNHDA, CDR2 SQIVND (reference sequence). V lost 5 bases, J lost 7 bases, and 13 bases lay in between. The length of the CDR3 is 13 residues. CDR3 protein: CASSQLHPNTQYF. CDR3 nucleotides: TGTGCCAGTAGTCAATTACACCCCAATACGCAGTATTTT.

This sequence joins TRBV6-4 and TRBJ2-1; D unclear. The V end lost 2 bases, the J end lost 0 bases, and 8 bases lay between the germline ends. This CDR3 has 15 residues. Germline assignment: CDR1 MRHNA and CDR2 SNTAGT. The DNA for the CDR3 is TGTGCCAGCAGTGACGTAGCAACCTCCTACAATGAGCAGTTCTTC. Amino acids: CASSDVATSYNEQFF.

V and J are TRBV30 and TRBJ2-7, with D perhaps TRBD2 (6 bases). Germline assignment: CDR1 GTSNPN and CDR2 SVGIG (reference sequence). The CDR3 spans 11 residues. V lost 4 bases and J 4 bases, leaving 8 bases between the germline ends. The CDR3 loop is CAWMGGYEQYF. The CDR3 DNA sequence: TGTGCCTGGATGGGGGGATACGAGCAGTACTTC.

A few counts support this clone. CDR3 sequence (DNA): TGTGCCAGCAGTCCGGACAGAAATAATGAAAAACTGTTTTTT. Translated: CASSPDRNNEKLFF. The genes are TRBV2 and TRBJ1-4; TRBD1 might be the D (6 bases). This CDR3 has 14 residues. V lost 5 bases and J lost 4, with 11 bases in between. From germline, CDR1 is SNHLY and CDR2 FYNNEI.

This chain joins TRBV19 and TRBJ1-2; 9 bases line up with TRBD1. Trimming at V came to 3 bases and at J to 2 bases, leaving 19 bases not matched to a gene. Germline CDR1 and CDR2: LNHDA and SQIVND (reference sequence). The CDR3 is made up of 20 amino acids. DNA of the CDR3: TGTGCCAGTAGTATCCTACTAACGGTCCCGGGACAGGGACCCAACTATGGCTACACCTTC. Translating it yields CASSILLTVPGQGPNYGYTF. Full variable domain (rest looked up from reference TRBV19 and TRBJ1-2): DGGITQSPKYLFRKEGQNVTLSCEQNLNHDAMYWYRQDPGQGLRLIYYSQIVNDFQKGDIAEGYSVSREKKESFPLTVTSAQKNPTAFYLCASSILLTVPGQGPNYGYTFGSGTRLTVV.

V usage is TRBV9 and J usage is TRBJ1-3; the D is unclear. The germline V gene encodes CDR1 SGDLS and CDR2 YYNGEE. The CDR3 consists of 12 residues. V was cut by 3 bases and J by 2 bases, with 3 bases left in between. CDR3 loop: CASSATGNTIYF. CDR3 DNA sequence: TGTGCCAGCAGCGCCACTGGAAACACCATATATTTT.